What follows describes a single T cell receptor (beta chain). Its antigen is not known. These data come from a study of T cells in tuberculosis. About the study: T cells were selected with CD1B tetramers loaded with glucose monomycolate. A South African cohort included IGRA-negative adolescents, latently infected IGRA-positive adolescents and adults with active tuberculosis.

Data came from immunoSEQ multiplex PCR; TCRdb stores just in-frame clones and leaves some out. The table records about 29,000 clones, approximately 93% of them present only once. Findings of the study overall: Selection depended on which cryopreserved specimens were available. Smaller alpha distances in active tuberculosis partly reflected shorter CDR3-alpha lengths.

Material for sequencing was PBMCs. This sequence originates from a donor aged 10-30 years with latent tuberculosis or without tuberculosis infection.

CDR3 nucleotide sequence: TGTGCCACCAGCAGTAGTAGCGGGGGGGCCTTTCGCGAGCAGTACTTC. This encodes CATSSSSGGAFREQYF. This chain uses TRBV15 with TRBJ2-7; 11 bases fit TRBD2. The V gene's germline CDR1 is LNHNV and CDR2 YYDKDF (reference sequence). CDR3 size: 16 residues. V trimming: 3 bases; J trimming: 6 bases; junction bases outside the gene matches: 10.